The sequence of this T cell receptor beta chain was determined in a study of blood T cell repertoires in COVID-19. Across the whole study: T cells, B-cell-depleted T cells, or PBMCs supplied cDNA or gDNA.

In terms of age and location, participants ranged from roughly 18 to 90 years and lived in approximately 24 US areas. Recovered Cohort 3 donors showed two negative PCRs, clearance, or symptom resolution. V shed 1 base, J shed 5 bases, and the junction held 6 bases outside the gene matches. The CDR3 loop spans 15 amino acids. The germline V gene has CDR1 SGHAT and CDR2 FQNNGV. Sequencing used immunoSEQ multiplex PCR; TCRdb keeps in-frame clones, though not all of them. The repertoire holds 320,000 or so clones, with 88% as singletons. The TCR comes from a man between 25 and 39 years old who had recovered from COVID-19. This sequence joins TRBV11-2 and TRBJ2-7; 9 bases match TRBD1. The sample was PBMCs or T cells enriched from blood (not recorded which). CDR3 DNA sequence: TGTGCCAGCAGCTTAGCCTGGACAGGGGCCCACGAGCAGTACTTC. Amino acids: CASSLAWTGAHEQYF.